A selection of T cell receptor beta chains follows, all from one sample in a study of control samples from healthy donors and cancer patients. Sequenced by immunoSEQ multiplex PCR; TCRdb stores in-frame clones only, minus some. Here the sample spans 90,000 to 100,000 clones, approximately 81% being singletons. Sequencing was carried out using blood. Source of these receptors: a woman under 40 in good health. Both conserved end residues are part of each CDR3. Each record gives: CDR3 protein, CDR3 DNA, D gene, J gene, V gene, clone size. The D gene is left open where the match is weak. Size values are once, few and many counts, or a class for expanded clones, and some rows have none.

CASSERRLAGRETQYF | TGTGCCAGCAGTGAACGCCGACTAGCGGGGAGGGAGACCCAGTACTTC | TRBD2 | TRBJ2-5 | TRBV2 | -
CASLEARSDQPQHF | TGTGCCAGCTTGGAGGCGAGGTCGGATCAGCCCCAGCATTTT | - | TRBJ1-5 | TRBV6-5 | -
CASSVEGDGVTPLHF | TGTGCCAGCAGCGTAGAGGGGGATGGGGTGACACCCCTCCACTTT | - | TRBJ1-6 | TRBV9 | -
CASADGSGEQYF | TGCGCCAGCGCCGACGGTTCAGGCGAGCAGTACTTC | - | TRBJ2-7 | TRBV10-2 | -
CAISESGLAGADTQYF | TGTGCCATCAGTGAGTCGGGACTAGCGGGGGCGGATACGCAGTATTTT | TRBD2 | TRBJ2-3 | TRBV10-3 | -
CSVEEWKGTGLSGANVLTF | TGCAGCGTTGAAGAATGGAAAGGGACAGGCCTCTCTGGGGCCAACGTCCTGACTTTC | TRBD1 | TRBJ2-6 | TRBV29-1 | -
CAWNQIGTGEKSPLHF | TGTGCCTGGAATCAAATCGGGACAGGGGAGAAGTCACCCCTCCACTTT | TRBD1 | TRBJ1-6 | TRBV30 | few
CASSSGTARSTDTQYF | TGTGCCAGCAGTTCCGGGACAGCCAGATCCACAGATACGCAGTATTTT | TRBD1 | TRBJ2-3 | TRBV5-4 | -
CASSEAWLAGDPQYF | TGTGCCAGCAGTGAAGCTTGGCTAGCGGGGGATCCTCAGTACTTC | TRBD2 | TRBJ2-7 | TRBV6-1 | -
CASSPYLEGADEQYF | TGTGCCAGCTCACCATATTTAGAGGGGGCGGACGAGCAGTACTTC | TRBD1 | TRBJ2-7 | TRBV18 | -
CASSLRPRGEQYF | TGTGCCAGCAGCTTACGCCCAAGAGGCGAGCAGTACTTC | - | TRBJ2-7 | TRBV7-8 | few
CASSLLWAENYEQYF | TGTGCCAGTAGTCTTCTTTGGGCCGAGAACTACGAGCAGTACTTC | - | TRBJ2-7 | TRBV19 | once